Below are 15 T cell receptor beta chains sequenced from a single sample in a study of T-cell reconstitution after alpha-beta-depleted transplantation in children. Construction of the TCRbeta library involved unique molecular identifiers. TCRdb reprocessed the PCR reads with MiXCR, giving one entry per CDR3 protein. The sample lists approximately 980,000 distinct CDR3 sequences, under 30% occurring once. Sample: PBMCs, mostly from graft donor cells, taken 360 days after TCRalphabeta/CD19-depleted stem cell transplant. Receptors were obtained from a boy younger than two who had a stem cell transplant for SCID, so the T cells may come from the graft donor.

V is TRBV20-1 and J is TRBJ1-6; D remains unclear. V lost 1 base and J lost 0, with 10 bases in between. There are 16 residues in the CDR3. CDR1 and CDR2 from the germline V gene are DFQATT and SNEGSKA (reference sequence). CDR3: CSARGAPSSYNSPLHF. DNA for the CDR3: TGCAGTGCTAGAGGAGCCCCAAGCTCCTATAATTCACCCCTCCACTTT.

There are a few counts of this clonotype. The CDR3 is CASSLQGKGGTEAFF. The CDR3 bases are TGTGCCAGCAGCTTACAGGGCAAAGGGGGGACTGAAGCTTTCTTT. The chain uses TRBV13 and TRBJ1-1, with D possibly matching TRBD1 (6 bases). From germline, CDR1 is PRHDT and CDR2 FYEKMQ (reference sequence). The CDR3 loop spans 15 amino acids. V was clipped by 2 bases and J by 5 bases, with 15 bases between them.

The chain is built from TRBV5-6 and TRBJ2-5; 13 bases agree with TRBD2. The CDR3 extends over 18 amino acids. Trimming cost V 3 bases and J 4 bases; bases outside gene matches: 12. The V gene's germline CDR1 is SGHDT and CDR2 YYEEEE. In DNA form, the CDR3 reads TGTGCCAGCAGCTCCGGGTGGGGGACTAGCGGGGCAGGAGAGACCCAGTACTTC. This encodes CASSSGWGTSGAGETQYF.

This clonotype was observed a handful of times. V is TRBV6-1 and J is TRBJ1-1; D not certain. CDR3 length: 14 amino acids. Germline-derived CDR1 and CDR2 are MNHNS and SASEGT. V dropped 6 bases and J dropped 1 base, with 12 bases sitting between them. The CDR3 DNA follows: TGTGCCAGCAGGTCGGAGTTACCGAACACTGAAGCTTTCTTT. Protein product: CASRSELPNTEAFF.

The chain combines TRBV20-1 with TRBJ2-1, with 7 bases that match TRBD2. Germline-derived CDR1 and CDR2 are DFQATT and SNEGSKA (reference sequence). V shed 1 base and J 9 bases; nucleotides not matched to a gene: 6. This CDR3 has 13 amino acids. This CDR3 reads CSARGGLKVEQFF. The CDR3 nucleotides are TGCAGTGCTAGAGGGGGACTAAAAGTTGAGCAGTTCTTC.

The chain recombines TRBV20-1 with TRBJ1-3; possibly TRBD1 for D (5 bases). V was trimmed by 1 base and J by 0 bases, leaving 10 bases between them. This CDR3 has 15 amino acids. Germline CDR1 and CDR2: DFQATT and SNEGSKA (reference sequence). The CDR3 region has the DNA TGCAGTGCTAGAGTAGACAGTCGCTCTGGAAACACCATATATTTT. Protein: CSARVDSRSGNTIYF.

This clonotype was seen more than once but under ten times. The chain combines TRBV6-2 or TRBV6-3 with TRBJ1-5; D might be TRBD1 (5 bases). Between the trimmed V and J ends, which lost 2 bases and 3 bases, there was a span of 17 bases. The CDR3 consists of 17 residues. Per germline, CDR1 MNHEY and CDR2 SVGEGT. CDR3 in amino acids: CASSYEGGTFNNQPQHF. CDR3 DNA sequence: TGTGCCAGCAGTTACGAAGGAGGGACCTTCAACAATCAGCCCCAGCATTTT.

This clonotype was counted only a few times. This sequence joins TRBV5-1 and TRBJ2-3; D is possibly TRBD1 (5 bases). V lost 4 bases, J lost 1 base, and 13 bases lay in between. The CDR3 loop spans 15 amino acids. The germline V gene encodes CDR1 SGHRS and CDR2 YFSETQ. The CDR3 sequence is CASSRRQIGTDTQYF. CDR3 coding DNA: TGCGCCAGCAGCCGCCGACAGATTGGCACAGATACGCAGTATTTT.

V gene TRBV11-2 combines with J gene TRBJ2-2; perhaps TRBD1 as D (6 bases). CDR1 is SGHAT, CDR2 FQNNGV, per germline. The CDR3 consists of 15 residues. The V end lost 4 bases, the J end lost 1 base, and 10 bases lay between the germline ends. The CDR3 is CASSSTGRNTGELFF. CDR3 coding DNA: TGTGCCAGCAGCTCGACAGGCCGGAACACCGGGGAGCTGTTTTTT.

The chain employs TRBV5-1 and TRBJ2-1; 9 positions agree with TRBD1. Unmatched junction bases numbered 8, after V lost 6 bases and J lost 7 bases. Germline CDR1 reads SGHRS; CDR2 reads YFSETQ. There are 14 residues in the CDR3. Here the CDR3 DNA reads TGCGCCAGCACTCCGGGACAGGGTAAAAATGAGCAGTTCTTC. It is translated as CASTPGQGKNEQFF.

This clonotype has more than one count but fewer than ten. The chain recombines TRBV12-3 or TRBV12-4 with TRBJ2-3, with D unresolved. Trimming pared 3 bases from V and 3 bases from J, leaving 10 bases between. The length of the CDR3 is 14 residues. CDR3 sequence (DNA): TGTGCCAGCAGTTTCGGGCTAGAGACAGATACGCAGTATTTT. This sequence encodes CASSFGLETDTQYF.

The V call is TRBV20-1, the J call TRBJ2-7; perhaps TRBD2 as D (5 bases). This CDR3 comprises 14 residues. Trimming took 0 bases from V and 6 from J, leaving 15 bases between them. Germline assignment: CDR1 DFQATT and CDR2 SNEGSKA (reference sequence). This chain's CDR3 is CSARDLSGISEQYF. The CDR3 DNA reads TGCAGTGCTAGAGATCTCTCCGGGATCTCCGAGCAGTACTTC.

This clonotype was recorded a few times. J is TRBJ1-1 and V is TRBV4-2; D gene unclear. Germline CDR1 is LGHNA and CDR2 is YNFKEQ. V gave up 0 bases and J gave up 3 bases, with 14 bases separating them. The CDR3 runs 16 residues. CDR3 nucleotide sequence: TGTGCCAGCAGCCAAGAGCTAAGCAAGATCTACACTGAAGCTTTCTTT. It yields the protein CASSQELSKIYTEAFF.

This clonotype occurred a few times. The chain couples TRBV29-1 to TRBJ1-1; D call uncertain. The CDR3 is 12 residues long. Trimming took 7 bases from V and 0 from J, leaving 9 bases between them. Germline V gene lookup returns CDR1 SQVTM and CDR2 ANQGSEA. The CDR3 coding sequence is TGCAGCGGAACCTTTATGAACACTGAAGCTTTCTTT. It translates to CSGTFMNTEAFF.

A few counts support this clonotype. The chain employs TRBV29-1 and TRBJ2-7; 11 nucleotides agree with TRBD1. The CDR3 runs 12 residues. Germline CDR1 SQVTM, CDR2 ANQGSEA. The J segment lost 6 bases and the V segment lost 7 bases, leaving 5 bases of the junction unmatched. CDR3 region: CSAEGTGGEQYF. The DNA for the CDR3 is TGCAGCGCCGAAGGGACAGGGGGCGAGCAGTACTTC.